Listed here are 15 T cell receptor beta chains from one sample, sequenced in a study of blood T cell repertoires in COVID-19. The assay was immunoSEQ multiplex PCR, and TCRdb's table has in-frame clones only and misses some. In the table there are some 250,000 clones, 85% to 90% of which are singletons. The sequenced sample consisted of peripheral blood. The receptors originated from a woman aged 30 to 39 with COVID-19, enrolled during active disease.

The chain links TRBV6-4 to TRBJ2-3; 7 bases are shared with TRBD2. The CDR3 sequence is 17 residues long. Germline assignment: CDR1 MRHNA and CDR2 SNTAGT. V was clipped by 5 bases and J by 2 bases; unmatched bases: 13. CDR3 nucleotide sequence: TGTGCCAGCAGTCCGCGGGGGAGCCGACAGACCACAGATACGCAGTATTTT. Translating it yields CASSPRGSRQTTDTQYF.

J is TRBJ2-3 and V is TRBV3-1 (or the pseudogene TRBV3-2); D is perhaps TRBD1 (6 bases). Germline loops: CDR1 LGHDT, CDR2 YNNKEL (reference sequence). The CDR3 consists of 13 residues. Trimming took 8 bases from V and 3 from J, leaving 12 bases between them. CDR3 amino acids: CASRGGSTDTQYF. CDR3 coding DNA: TGTGCCAGCCGAGGGGGTTCTACAGATACGCAGTATTTT.

The chain couples TRBV29-1 to TRBJ2-3, with 9 positions matching TRBD2. With 4 bases clipped from V and 6 bases from J, the junction kept 11 bases outside the gene matches. The CDR3 length is 15 residues. Per germline, CDR1 SQVTM and CDR2 ANQGSEA. The CDR3 protein is CSVARGAGGQDTQYF. The DNA of the CDR3 is TGCAGCGTTGCCCGGGGAGCGGGGGGCCAGGATACGCAGTATTTT.

V usage is TRBV5-3 and J usage is TRBJ2-7, with 14 bases that match TRBD2. TRBV5-3 is identified as an open reading frame with a role that is uncertain. The CDR3 is 17 residues long. V trimming: 5 bases; J trimming: 2 bases; junction bases outside the gene matches: 9. The chain's CDR3 is CARRPYRTSGGPYEQYF. The DNA for the CDR3 is TGTGCCAGAAGACCTTATCGGACTAGCGGGGGGCCCTACGAGCAGTACTTC.

This chain connects TRBV15 to TRBJ2-7; TRBD1 agrees at 11 bases. This CDR3 has 15 residues. J gave up 2 bases and V 0 bases, and 0 bases lay outside the gene matches. CDR1 LNHNV and CDR2 YYDKDF come from the germline V gene (reference sequence). As DNA, the CDR3 is TGTGCCACCAGCAGAGAGGGACAGGGGGCCTACGAGCAGTACTTC. Its protein product is CATSREGQGAYEQYF.

The rearrangement joins TRBV29-1 to TRBJ1-1; 9 positions match TRBD1. The V segment lost 0 bases and the J segment 11 bases; nucleotides outside the gene matches: 10. The CDR3 consists of 14 residues. From germline, CDR1 is SQVTM and CDR2 ANQGSEA. CDR3 sequence (DNA): TGCAGCGTTGAAGATTGGGACAGGGTGAAGAGCGCTTTCTTT. This sequence encodes CSVEDWDRVKSAFF.

The chain combines TRBV2 with TRBJ2-7; 7 bases are a match to TRBD2. Germline CDR1 is SNHLY and CDR2 is FYNNEI. V was pared by 8 bases and J by 0 bases, with 4 bases of the junction left unmatched. The CDR3 sequence is 13 residues long. CDR3 protein: CASGEGSSYEQYF. Written as DNA, the CDR3 is TGTGCCAGCGGGGAGGGAAGCTCCTACGAGCAGTACTTC.

The chain recombines TRBV29-1 with TRBJ2-3; TRBD2 matches at 12 bases. Germline loops: CDR1 SQVTM, CDR2 ANQGSEA. V lost 4 bases, J lost 3 bases, and 2 bases stayed unmatched. This CDR3 comprises 14 residues. The CDR3 spells CSVAGLAGTDTQYF. Written as DNA, the CDR3 is TGCAGCGTTGCCGGACTAGCGGGGACAGATACGCAGTATTTT.

This chain links TRBV25-1 with TRBJ1-2; 9 nucleotides agree with TRBD1. The trim removed 3 bases at V and 3 bases at J, leaving 5 bases unmatched. The CDR3 consists of 15 residues. The germline gives CDR1 MGHDK, CDR2 SYGVNS. CDR3 region: CASSEGQGYYYGYTF. DNA of the CDR3: TGTGCCAGCAGTGAGGGACAGGGCTATTACTATGGCTACACCTTC.

The rearrangement uses TRBV4-2 and TRBJ1-1; unclear D gene. The V and J ends lost 2 bases and 3 bases respectively, with 10 bases between them. CDR3 size: 14 residues. CDR1 is LGHNA, CDR2 YNFKEQ, per germline. The DNA of the CDR3 is TGTGCCAGCAGCCAATTGGCGAGGGACACTGAAGCTTTCTTT. Translating it yields CASSQLARDTEAFF.

V and J are TRBV3-1 (or the pseudogene TRBV3-2) and TRBJ1-2; D remains unclear. The length of the CDR3 is 14 residues. V was trimmed by 2 bases and J by 4 bases, leaving 11 bases between them. Germline V CDR1 and CDR2: LGHDT, YNNKEL (reference sequence). CDR3 bases: TGTGCCAGCAGCCAAAGCACCCTACGCTATGGCTACACCTTC. Protein sequence: CASSQSTLRYGYTF.

This rearrangement joins TRBV6-1 to TRBJ2-7; unclear D gene. Germline assignment: CDR1 MNHNS and CDR2 SASEGT. CDR3 length: 15 amino acids. With 1 base removed from V and 0 bases from J, the gap between germline ends came to 10 bases. This CDR3 is CASSEGAHPSYEQYF. The CDR3 DNA reads as TGTGCCAGCAGTGAAGGGGCGCACCCCTCCTACGAGCAGTACTTC.

This clone was found once. This rearrangement joins TRBV5-5 to TRBJ2-7; 8 nucleotides line up with TRBD1. Germline-derived CDR1 and CDR2 are SGHKS and YYEKEE (reference sequence). This CDR3 region has 15 residues. The junction had 13 bases not matched to a gene; V was cut back by 4 bases and J by 7 bases. The CDR3 DNA sequence: TGTGCCAGCAGCCGCCGGGACAGGCGGATCGAAGAGCAGTACTTC. Encoded protein: CASSRRDRRIEEQYF.

The chain is built from TRBV5-1 and TRBJ2-5, with D perhaps matching TRBD2 (6 bases). The CDR3 runs to 15 residues. V was shortened by 0 bases and J by 1 base, with 10 bases between the two germline ends. Germline V CDR1 and CDR2: SGHRS, YFSETQ. CDR3 DNA sequence: TGCGCCAGCAGCTTGGCCGAGGAGGGCCAAGAGACCCAGTACTTC. Its translation is CASSLAEEGQETQYF.

The rearrangement uses TRBV12-3 or TRBV12-4 and TRBJ2-1, with a weak D call TRBD1 (6 bases). The CDR3 is 11 residues long. V lost 8 bases, J lost 12 bases, and 14 bases lay in between. In DNA form, the CDR3 reads TGTGCCAGCCGACGTCGAGGGGGGCAGTTCTTC. It is translated as CASRRRGGQFF.